This passage covers 19 T cell receptor beta chains from one sample sequenced in a study of blood T cell repertoires in COVID-19. The method was immunoSEQ multiplex PCR; TCRdb's version includes in-frame clones alone and lacks a portion of them. The data contain a few hundred thousand clones, around 87% of them singletons. The source material was peripheral blood. These receptors were collected from a woman between 55 and 75 years old with COVID-19, enrolled during active disease.

The CDR3 spells CASSPRGGGAMGDTQYF. DNA of the CDR3: TGTGCCAGCAGCCCCCGGGGGGGCGGGGCCATGGGGGATACGCAGTATTTT. The chain combines TRBV7-8 with TRBJ2-3; 8 bases fit TRBD2. Germline loops: CDR1 SGHVS, CDR2 FQNEAQ. The CDR3 runs to 17 residues. V shed 5 bases, J shed 6 bases, and the junction held 16 bases outside the gene matches.

The V call is TRBV29-1, the J call TRBJ1-1; 9 bases fit TRBD1. Per germline, CDR1 SQVTM and CDR2 ANQGSEA. V lost 7 bases, J lost 8 bases, and 8 bases stayed unmatched. This CDR3 region has 12 residues. CDR3 residues: CSAVQGANEAFF. For the CDR3, the DNA is TGCAGCGCAGTACAGGGGGCAAACGAAGCTTTCTTT.

The chain links TRBV19 to TRBJ1-5; TRBD1 aligns across 10 bases. The CDR3 has 16 amino acids. Germline V gene lookup returns CDR1 LNHDA and CDR2 SQIVND (reference sequence). V was clipped by 5 bases and J by 2 bases; unmatched bases: 6. The CDR3 here is CASSSTGGLGNQPQHF. The CDR3 DNA is TGTGCCAGTAGTTCGACAGGGGGCCTGGGCAATCAGCCCCAGCATTTT.

The chain employs TRBV5-1 and TRBJ2-2; 15 bases fit TRBD2. CDR1 is SGHRS, CDR2 YFSETQ, per germline. This CDR3 region has 20 residues. V dropped 4 bases and J dropped 3; count of bases not matched to a gene: 13. The CDR3 nucleotides are TGCGCCAGCAGCCAGCTAGGAGGGACTAGCGGGAGGAAATACACCGGGGAGCTGTTTTTT. It yields the protein CASSQLGGTSGRKYTGELFF.

The count of this clone is one. The DNA of the CDR3 is TGTGCCAGCAGTTACCAGAGCACAGATACGCAGTATTTT. Translation gives CASSYQSTDTQYF. V and J are TRBV6-6 and TRBJ2-3; the D is unclear. Germline V gene lookup returns CDR1 MNHNY and CDR2 SVGAGI (reference sequence). V gave up 2 bases and J gave up 0 bases, with 3 bases separating them. This CDR3 spans 13 amino acids.

The chain links TRBV19 to TRBJ2-7; possible D gene TRBD2, 5 bases. Trimming took off 1 base at V and 5 bases at J, with 12 bases between the two ends. CDR1 is LNHDA, CDR2 SQIVND, per germline (reference sequence). The CDR3 is made up of 14 amino acids. The CDR3: CASSIGPPGNEQYF. The CDR3 nucleotides read TGTGCCAGTAGTATAGGCCCTCCGGGGAACGAGCAGTACTTC.

This chain uses TRBV24-1 with TRBJ2-5; D uncertain. The V gene's germline CDR1 is KGHDR and CDR2 SFDVKD. The CDR3 covers 11 residues. Trimming removed 10 bases at V and 6 bases at J, with 11 bases between. CDR3 region: CATETGKTQYF. The DNA of the CDR3 is TGTGCCACGGAGACCGGAAAGACCCAGTACTTC.

The CDR3 sequence: CASSVAWGLTQYF. The CDR3 coding sequence is TGTGCCAGCAGCGTAGCTTGGGGGCTTACGCAGTACTTC. V gene TRBV9 combines with J gene TRBJ2-7; D might be TRBD1 (6 bases). This CDR3 comprises 13 residues. Trimming shortened V by 0 bases and J by 9 bases, and 13 bases separated the two germline ends. The germline V gene encodes CDR1 SGDLS and CDR2 YYNGEE.

The chain recombines TRBV6-5 with TRBJ1-1, with 7 positions matching TRBD1. The CDR3 sequence is 15 residues long. After removal of 6 bases from V and 5 bases from J, the junction contained 12 bases not matched to a gene. Germline CDR1 reads MNHEY; CDR2 reads SVGAGI. CDR3 sequence: CASSQVRRGFTEAFF. Written as DNA, the CDR3 is TGTGCCAGCAGCCAGGTCCGCAGGGGGTTTACTGAAGCTTTCTTT.

In DNA, the CDR3 is TGTGCTAGTGGGGTCGGGGGACTAGGTCAGCCCCAGCATTTT. Protein sequence: CASGVGGLGQPQHF. The chain links TRBV12-5 to TRBJ1-5; perhaps TRBD1 as D (5 bases). The CDR3 extends over 14 amino acids. Germline CDR1 LGHNT, CDR2 FRNRAP. With 6 bases removed from V and 6 bases from J, the gap between germline ends came to 15 bases.

The V and J genes are TRBV28 and TRBJ2-3; TRBD2 is a possible D gene (6 bases). The CDR3 contains 14 residues. From germline, CDR1 is MDHEN and CDR2 SYDVKM. V dropped 6 bases and J dropped 2 bases, with 12 bases sitting between them. The DNA of the CDR3 is TGTGCCAGCAGGGGGGGTAGTGTCACAGATACGCAGTATTTT. Translation gives CASRGGSVTDTQYF.

The chain joins TRBV27 to TRBJ2-7; 7 positions agree with TRBD2. The CDR3 spans 17 residues. Germline assignment: CDR1 MNHEY and CDR2 SMNVEV (reference sequence). V shed 4 bases and J 1 base; nucleotides not matched to a gene: 13. The CDR3 region is CASSSDGTGTISYEQYF. CDR3 sequence (DNA): TGTGCCAGCAGTTCGGACGGAACCGGGACTATATCCTACGAGCAGTACTTC.

This clone was detected a few times. The chain carries TRBV9 and TRBJ1-3; 8 nucleotides line up with TRBD1. The V gene's germline CDR1 is SGDLS and CDR2 YYNGEE. This CDR3 region has 15 residues. Losses at the gene ends were 6 bases for V and 2 bases for J; bases not matched to a gene: 7. The CDR3 DNA is TGTGCCAGCACCGGGACGACAGGGGCTGGAAACACCATATATTTT. Translation: CASTGTTGAGNTIYF.

The V call is TRBV29-1, the J call TRBJ1-4; tentatively, D is TRBD1 (5 bases). Germline V gene lookup returns CDR1 SQVTM and CDR2 ANQGSEA. Trimming left V 4 bases short and J 7 bases short, with 13 bases between. The length of the CDR3 is 13 residues. CDR3 nucleotide sequence: TGCAGCGTTGGGGGCTCCCGAGGTGAAAAACTGTTTTTT. It codes for CSVGGSRGEKLFF.

The CDR3 here is CASSPRPGGTGNTIYF. CDR3 DNA sequence: TGTGCCAGCAGCCCGAGACCCGGAGGGACTGGAAACACCATATATTTT. The rearrangement links TRBV5-6 to TRBJ1-3; D unresolved. The germline V gene has CDR1 SGHDT and CDR2 YYEEEE. Trimming cost V 4 bases and J 2 bases, with 16 bases left between them. The CDR3 contains 16 residues.

V is TRBV6-4 and J is TRBJ2-2, with 11 bases identical to TRBD2. This CDR3 is built from 15 residues. Germline CDR1 reads MRHNA; CDR2 reads SNTAGT. V was pared by 6 bases and J by 1 base, with 1 base of the junction left unmatched. CDR3 amino acids: CASSLAGGNTGELFF. CDR3 coding DNA: TGTGCCAGCAGCCTAGCGGGAGGGAACACCGGGGAGCTGTTTTTT.

The chain employs TRBV9 and TRBJ2-6; 11 bases are shared with TRBD1. Germline loops: CDR1 SGDLS, CDR2 YYNGEE. The ends lost 3 bases at V and 2 bases at J; junction bases unmatched: 7. This CDR3 contains 18 residues. CDR3 sequence: CASSAGQGAHPGANVLTF. The CDR3 DNA sequence: TGTGCCAGCAGCGCAGGACAGGGGGCGCATCCTGGGGCCAACGTCCTGACTTTC.

The chain links TRBV12-3 or TRBV12-4 to TRBJ1-5, with D tentatively TRBD1 (5 bases). The CDR3 covers 13 residues. V was cut by 1 base and J by 6 bases, with 7 bases left in between. DNA for the CDR3: TGTGCCAGCAGTTTAGATCAGGGTCAGCCCCAGCATTTT. Amino acid sequence: CASSLDQGQPQHF.

The sample holds one count of this clone. This rearrangement joins TRBV5-5 to TRBJ2-7; 11 bases align to TRBD1. The CDR3 runs 15 residues. Trimming took 4 bases from V and 4 from J; bases not matched to a gene: 7. Germline V CDR1 and CDR2: SGHKS, YYEKEE (reference sequence). DNA of the CDR3: TGTGCCAGCAGCCACCCTGGACAGGGGGCGTACGAGCAGTACTTC. Amino acid sequence: CASSHPGQGAYEQYF.